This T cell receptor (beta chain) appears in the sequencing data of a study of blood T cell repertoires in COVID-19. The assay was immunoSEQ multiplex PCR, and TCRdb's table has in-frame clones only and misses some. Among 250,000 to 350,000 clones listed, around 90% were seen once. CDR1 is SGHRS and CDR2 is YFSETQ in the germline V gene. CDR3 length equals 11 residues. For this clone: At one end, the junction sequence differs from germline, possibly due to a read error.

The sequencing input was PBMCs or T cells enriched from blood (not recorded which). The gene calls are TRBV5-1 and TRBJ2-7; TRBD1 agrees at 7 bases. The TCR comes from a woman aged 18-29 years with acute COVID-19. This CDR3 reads CASTTGAEQCF. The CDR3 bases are TGCGCCAGCACAACAGGGGCCGAGCAGTGCTTC.